This T cell receptor (beta chain) was profiled in a study of T cell responses to AZD1222 COVID-19 vaccine. Overall study findings and caveats: Spike as a whole was targeted by vaccine-associated CD4 TCRs, dominant at 160-218 and 743-854. Donor demographics were predominantly white British with a female majority; clonal diversity may be underestimated.

In germline, CDR1 is LGHDT, CDR2 YNNKEL (reference sequence). The V gene lost 3 bases and the J gene lost 5 bases, with 13 bases spanning the gap. The CDR3 has 15 residues. As to this clone: The antigen remains undetermined.

Method: immunoSEQ multiplex PCR; TCRdb's copy keeps in-frame clones and lacks some. The sample includes 140,000 or so clones, about 86% seen only once; the top ten take about 5%. The sequencing here drew on peripheral blood, taken 28 days after the second AZD1222 dose. The receptor was derived from an adult who received the AZD1222 COVID-19 vaccine. V usage is TRBV3-1 (or the pseudogene TRBV3-2) and J usage is TRBJ2-2, with TRBD2 as a possible D gene (5 bases). The CDR3 DNA is TGTGCCAGCAGCCAGGCCGGGTCGGGAACCGGGGAGCTGTTTTTT. This gives the protein CASSQAGSGTGELFF.